One sample yielded the 24 T cell receptor beta chains listed below, sequenced in a study of blood T cells in healthy people across ages (dated by TCRdb to the mid-2010s). Library creation used 5' RACE. The reads were generated on an Illumina HiSeq 2500. The second PCR ran for about 6 to 12 cycles and used a J-beta primer mix along with a sample-barcoded 5' primer. In TCRdb, the public reads were trimmed at Q25 with fastp and aligned with MiXCR, with productive beta chains retained. All rows with the same CDR3 protein become a single entry with the most common DNA and genes. Present in this sample are roughly 2 million distinct CDR3 sequences, about 49% of which were seen just once. Clones ranked in the top ten supply approximately 2.1% of the sample. Sample: blood. Every receptor here comes from a woman aged 40 to 50 in good health.

J is TRBJ2-1 and V is TRBV6-2 or TRBV6-3, with D unclear. The germline V gene encodes CDR1 MNHEY and CDR2 SVGEGT. The CDR3 has 12 residues. Trimming took 6 bases from V and 10 from J, leaving 13 bases between them. The CDR3 spells CASRPQSSEQFF. DNA of the CDR3: TGTGCCAGCAGACCCCAGTCCAGCGAGCAGTTCTTC.

This chain links TRBV2 with TRBJ2-7, with TRBD1 matching over 8 bases. The germline CDR1 and CDR2 sequences are SNHLY and FYNNEI. The CDR3 contains 15 residues. The V gene end was trimmed by 6 bases and the J gene end by 4 bases; junction bases not matched to a gene: 11. CDR3 sequence: CASSEHRQGAYEQYF. The CDR3 DNA sequence: TGTGCCAGCAGCGAACATCGGCAGGGGGCGTACGAGCAGTACTTC.

The chain is built from TRBV14 and TRBJ2-5; D gene uncertain. Trimming cost V 2 bases and J 7 bases, with 23 bases left between them. This CDR3 has 17 amino acids. CDR1 SGHDN and CDR2 FVKESK come from the germline V gene. The CDR3 DNA follows: TGTGCCAGCAGCCAACTCCCCCCGGCGGTCAACGTCGGGACCCAGTACTTC. Translating it yields CASSQLPPAVNVGTQYF. Full variable domain (missing parts from reference TRBV14 and TRBJ2-5): EAGVTQFPSHSVIEKGQTVTLRCDPISGHDNLYWYRRVMGKEIKFLLHFVKESKQDESGMPNNRFLAERTGGTYSTLKVQPAELEDSGVYFCASSQLPPAVNVGTQYFGPGTRLLVL.

The chain recombines TRBV6-1 with TRBJ1-2; no clear D. V was trimmed by 2 bases and J by 4 bases, leaving 8 bases between them. From germline, CDR1 is MNHNS and CDR2 SASEGT. The CDR3 is made up of 13 amino acids. Written as DNA, the CDR3 is TGTGCCAGCAGTGAAAGGTCTTCCTATGGCTACACCTTC. It encodes CASSERSSYGYTF.

The gene calls are TRBV5-1 and TRBJ2-3; the D gene is possibly TRBD1 (5 bases). Trimming stripped 0 bases from V and 7 bases from J, with 21 bases between. From germline, CDR1 is SGHRS and CDR2 YFSETQ. CDR3 length equals 17 residues. The CDR3 bases are TGCGCCAGCAGCTTGGGCCCCAGGGTCGACTCACCCAATACGCAGTATTTT. It translates to CASSLGPRVDSPNTQYF.

The table lists this clonotype with a few counts. This chain uses TRBV5-1 with TRBJ1-2; D may be TRBD1 (5 bases). Germline CDR1 SGHRS, CDR2 YFSETQ. The CDR3 contains 14 residues. Trimming stripped 5 bases from V and 3 bases from J, with 14 bases between. This CDR3 is CASSTGVGDYGYTF. CDR3 nucleotides: TGCGCCAGCAGTACGGGGGTCGGTGACTATGGCTACACCTTC.

The chain combines TRBV6-1 with TRBJ1-2; 11 nucleotides match TRBD1. This CDR3 spans 16 amino acids. After removal of 6 bases from V and 1 base from J, the junction contained 7 bases not matched to a gene. The germline gives CDR1 MNHNS, CDR2 SASEGT. The CDR3 region is CASRGQGARVNYGYTF. In nucleotides, the CDR3 is TGTGCCAGCAGAGGACAGGGGGCCCGAGTTAACTATGGCTACACCTTC.

The gene calls are TRBV15 and TRBJ2-5; no firm D call. Trimming took off 5 bases at V and 5 bases at J, with 12 bases between the two ends. Germline CDR1 LNHNV, CDR2 YYDKDF (reference sequence). The CDR3 runs to 13 residues. The CDR3 protein is CATSERIWETQYF. As DNA, the CDR3 is TGTGCCACCAGCGAAAGGATTTGGGAGACCCAGTACTTC.

This clonotype turned up a few times. The J gene is TRBJ2-7, the V gene TRBV29-1; TRBD1 matches 9 bases. There are 13 residues in the CDR3. Trimming cost V 5 bases and J 6 bases; bases outside gene matches: 8. Germline CDR1 and CDR2: SQVTM and ANQGSEA. CDR3 DNA sequence: TGCAGCGTTTTACAGGGGGCTTTGTTCGAGCAGTACTTC. As protein: CSVLQGALFEQYF.

This clonotype appeared a few times. The chain employs TRBV9 and TRBJ2-7; D ambiguous. This CDR3 contains 13 residues. V shed 0 bases and J shed 5 bases, with 9 bases lying between them. CDR1 is SGDLS and CDR2 is YYNGEE in the germline V gene. The CDR3: CASSVAPFDEQYF. In DNA form, the CDR3 reads TGTGCCAGCAGCGTAGCCCCCTTCGACGAGCAGTACTTC.

This clonotype was observed a handful of times. The chain is built from TRBV5-6 and TRBJ2-3, with 9 nucleotides matching TRBD1. The CDR3 has 17 amino acids. V lost 6 bases and J lost 2; bases outside the gene matches: 13. In germline, CDR1 is SGHDT, CDR2 YYEEEE. CDR3 nucleotide sequence: TGTGCCAGCACAAGTACTATGGGACAGGGCCTCACAGATACGCAGTATTTT. It yields the protein CASTSTMGQGLTDTQYF. Using reference TRBV5-6 and TRBJ2-3 for the parts outside the CDR3, the full variable domain is DAGVTQSPTHLIKTRGQQVTLRCSPKSGHDTVSWYQQALGQGPQFIFQYYEEEERQRGNFPDRFSGHQFPNYSSELNVNALLLGDSALYLCASTSTMGQGLTDTQYFGPGTRLTVL.

This chain links TRBV6-5 with TRBJ1-5; no firm D call. This CDR3 has 14 amino acids. V lost 7 bases and J lost 1, with 11 bases in between. Germline assignment: CDR1 MNHEY and CDR2 SVGAGI. The CDR3, as DNA: TGTGCCAGCAAAGGCGGGAGAAGCAATCAGCCCCAGCATTTT. Residues: CASKGGRSNQPQHF.

This chain uses TRBV19 with TRBJ2-5; D gene uncertain. Matching the DNA end better, TRBJ2-7 makes the J call doubtful. The germline V gene has CDR1 LNHDA and CDR2 SQIVND (reference sequence). The CDR3 has 12 amino acids. The CDR3 nucleotides are TGTGCCAGTAGTATTCGGCCCTACGAGCAGTACTTC. This encodes CASSIRPYEQYF.

This sequence joins TRBV7-9 and TRBJ2-7; D perhaps matches TRBD1 (5 bases). The CDR3 loop spans 15 amino acids. The germline V gene has CDR1 SEHNR and CDR2 FQNEAQ (reference sequence). With 0 bases removed from V and 2 bases from J, the gap between germline ends came to 11 bases. CDR3 protein: CASSLASGPPYEQYF. The CDR3 nucleotides are TGTGCCAGCAGCTTAGCCTCAGGGCCCCCCTACGAGCAGTACTTC.

The chain recombines TRBV12-3 or TRBV12-4 with TRBJ2-7; tentative D call: TRBD2 (6 bases). Matching the DNA end better, TRBJ2-5 makes the J call doubtful. There are 15 residues in the CDR3. The CDR3 loop reads CASSLKLAEGETQYF. The CDR3 DNA follows: TGTGCCAGCAGCCTTAAACTAGCAGAGGGCGAGACCCAGTACTTC.

The chain is built from TRBV10-2 and TRBJ2-4, with a possible D match to TRBD1 (6 bases). The better agreement between TRBJ2-5 and the DNA end casts doubt on the J call. Germline CDR1 and CDR2: WSHSY and SAAADI. The CDR3 sequence is 15 residues long. In DNA, the CDR3 is TGCGCCAGCAGTGAAAGGACAGCCTATCAAGAGACCCAGTACTTC. This sequence encodes CASSERTAYQETQYF.

The chain is built from TRBV2 and TRBJ2-6; D unresolved. CDR1 and CDR2 from the germline V gene are SNHLY and FYNNEI. CDR3 size: 14 residues. V was clipped by 7 bases and J by 1 base, with 8 bases between them. The DNA of the CDR3 is TGTGCCAGCATGATGGGTTCTGGGGCCAACGTCCTGACTTTC. Residues: CASMMGSGANVLTF.

The genes are TRBV12-3 or TRBV12-4 and TRBJ2-5; D gene ambiguous. Trimming took off 8 bases at V and 1 base at J, with 14 bases between the two ends. The CDR3 is 14 amino acids. As DNA, the CDR3 is TGTGCCAGCTCCCCCTCGACGATCCAAGAGACCCAGTACTTC. Its translation is CASSPSTIQETQYF.

For this clonotype: This clone may be a read error of a much larger clone one base away. V and J are TRBV4-2 and TRBJ2-3, with TRBD2 matching over 13 bases. Germline-derived CDR1 and CDR2 are LGHNA and YNFKEQ. This CDR3 has 17 amino acids. Germline trimming cut 4 bases from V and 5 bases from J; bases unmatched to any gene: 9. This chain's CDR3 is CASSRDGGTSGEDTQYF. In nucleotides, the CDR3 is TGTGCCAGCAGCCGAGATGGAGGGACTAGCGGGGAAGATACGCAGTATTTT.

On this clonotype: The junction does not match germline at one end; this may be a read error. V gene TRBV15 combines with J gene TRBJ2-1; perhaps TRBD2 as D (6 bases). Per the germline V gene, CDR1 is LNHNV and CDR2 is YYDKDF (reference sequence). This CDR3 contains 15 residues. The chain's CDR3 is CATSSRCGTDNGQFF. The DNA of the CDR3 is TGTGCCACCAGCAGCCGATGCGGGACCGACAATGGGCAGTTCTTC.

J is TRBJ2-3 and V is TRBV9, with D unclear. The V end lost 3 bases, the J end lost 6 bases, and 14 bases lay between the germline ends. Germline assignment: CDR1 SGDLS and CDR2 YYNGEE. The CDR3 consists of 14 residues. The CDR3 protein is CASSGASVTDTQYF. In nucleotides, the CDR3 is TGTGCCAGCAGCGGAGCATCGGTAACGGATACGCAGTATTTT.

In DNA form, the CDR3 reads TGTGCCAGCAGTTCCCTGACTAGCGGGGGGGCACGAGAGCAGTTCTTC. The encoded protein is CASSSLTSGGAREQFF. J is TRBJ2-1 and V is TRBV27; 14 bases match TRBD2. CDR1 is MNHEY, CDR2 SMNVEV, per germline (reference sequence). V shed 4 bases and J 10 bases; nucleotides not matched to a gene: 9. The CDR3 contains 16 residues.

This clonotype has a handful of counts. The chain carries TRBV12-3 or TRBV12-4 and TRBJ2-3; the match to TRBD2 covers 9 bases. The V segment lost 5 bases and the J segment 4 bases; nucleotides outside the gene matches: 10. The CDR3 spans 16 residues. The CDR3 DNA is TGTGCCAGCAGTAGCCCTCTAGCGGGGCTTTCAGATACGCAGTATTTT. This sequence encodes CASSSPLAGLSDTQYF.

The table lists this clonotype with a few counts. The chain is built from TRBV27 and TRBJ2-1; 9 bases fit TRBD1. The trim removed 6 bases at V and 15 bases at J, leaving 12 bases unmatched. Germline-derived CDR1 and CDR2 are MNHEY and SMNVEV (reference sequence). This CDR3 has 13 amino acids. This CDR3 is CASSLTPGQGLFF. CDR3 DNA sequence: TGTGCCAGCAGCCTGACTCCGGGACAGGGACTGTTCTTC.